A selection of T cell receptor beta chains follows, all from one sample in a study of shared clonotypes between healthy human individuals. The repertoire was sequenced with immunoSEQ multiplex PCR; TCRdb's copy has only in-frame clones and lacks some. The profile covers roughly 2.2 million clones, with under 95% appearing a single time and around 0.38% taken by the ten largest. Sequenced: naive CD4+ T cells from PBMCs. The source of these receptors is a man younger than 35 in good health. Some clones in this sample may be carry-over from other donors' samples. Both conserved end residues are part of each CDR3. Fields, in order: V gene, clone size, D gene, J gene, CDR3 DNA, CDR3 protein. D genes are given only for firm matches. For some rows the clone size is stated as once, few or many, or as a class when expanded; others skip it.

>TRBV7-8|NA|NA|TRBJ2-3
TGTGCCAGCAGCTTGGACAGCACAGATACGCAGTATTTT
CASSLDSTDTQYF
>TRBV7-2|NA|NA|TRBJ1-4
TGTGCCAGCAGCTTTAAGCGGAATGAAAAACTGTTTTTT
CASSFKRNEKLFF
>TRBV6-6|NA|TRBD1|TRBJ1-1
TGTGCCAGTGGGACAGGAGTGATGAACACTGAAGCTTTCTTT
CASGTGVMNTEAFF
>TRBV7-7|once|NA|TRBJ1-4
TGTGCCAGCAGCTCCTCTGCTAATGAAAAACTGTTTTTT
CASSSSANEKLFF
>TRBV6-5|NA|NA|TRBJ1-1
TGTGCCAGCCAGCAGCGGGACGGACGGAACACTGAAGCTTTCTTT
CASQQRDGRNTEAFF
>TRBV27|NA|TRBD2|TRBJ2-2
TGTGCCAGCAGTTCTACGTTGGTAGCGGGAACGACCGGGGAGCTGTTTTTT
CASSSTLVAGTTGELFF
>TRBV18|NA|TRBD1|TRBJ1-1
TGTGCCAGCTCACCAGGGACAGCCGATAACACTGAAGCTTTCTTT
CASSPGTADNTEAFF
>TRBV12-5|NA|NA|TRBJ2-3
TGTGCTAGTGGTTTAACGGGCAGGCTTGATACGCAGTATTTT
CASGLTGRLDTQYF
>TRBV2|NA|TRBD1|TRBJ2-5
TGTGCCAGCATGGCGTTCGGACAGGGAGAGACCCAGTACTTC
CASMAFGQGETQYF
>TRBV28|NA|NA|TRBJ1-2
TGTGCCAGCAGTTTGGGGACAATCCCCCTTAACTATGGCTACACCTTC
CASSLGTIPLNYGYTF
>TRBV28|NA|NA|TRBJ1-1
TGTGCCAGCAGTTCCCCCGGACAGACTGGGGAAGCTTTCTTT
CASSSPGQTGEAFF
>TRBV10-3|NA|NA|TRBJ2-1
TGTGCCATCAGTGAGGGGGTAGCGTGGACAAATGAGCAGTTCTTC
CAISEGVAWTNEQFF
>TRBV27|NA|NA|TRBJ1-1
TGTGCCAGCAGTTTTGGTAGGGCCTTGAACACTGAAGCTTTCTTT
CASSFGRALNTEAFF
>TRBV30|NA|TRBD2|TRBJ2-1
TGTGCCTGGAAAGCACTAGCGGGCGGGGGAAATGAGCAGTTCTTC
CAWKALAGGGNEQFF
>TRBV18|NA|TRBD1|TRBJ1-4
TGTGCCAGCTCACCCGGGAGGACAGGGACTAATGAAAAACTGTTTTTT
CASSPGRTGTNEKLFF
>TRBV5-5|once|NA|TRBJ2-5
TGTGCCAGCAGCTTGACCCCTGCCGAGACCCAGTACTTC
CASSLTPAETQYF
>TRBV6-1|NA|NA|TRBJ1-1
TGTGCCACCGGAAGTGATTGGAGGGATGAAGCTTTCTTT
CATGSDWRDEAFF
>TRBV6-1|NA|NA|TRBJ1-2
TGTGCCAGCAGTGAAACCCTAGTGGGCTATGGCTACACCTTC
CASSETLVGYGYTF
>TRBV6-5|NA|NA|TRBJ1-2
TGTGCCAGCAGGAGACAGGTGCACTATGGCTACACCTTC
CASRRQVHYGYTF
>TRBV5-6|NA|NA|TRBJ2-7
TGTGCCAGCAGTTATTCGGGCCTTCTCTCCCTCGAGCAGTACTTC
CASSYSGLLSLEQYF
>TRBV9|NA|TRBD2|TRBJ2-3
TGTGCCAGCAGCCAGCGAGGCGGGAGAGAGGACACAGATACGCAGTATTTT
CASSQRGGREDTDTQYF
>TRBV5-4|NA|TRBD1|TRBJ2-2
TGTGCCAGCAGCGGAGGGACAGGGGGTAGATTGGAGCTGTTTTTT
CASSGGTGGRLELFF
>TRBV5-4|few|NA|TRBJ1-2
TGTGCCAGCAGCTTGGGAGGGCAAAATGGCTACACCTTC
CASSLGGQNGYTF
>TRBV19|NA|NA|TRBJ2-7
TGTGCCAGTAGTACTCTTCTCCAGGGGCTCAGCTCCTACGAGCAGTACTTC
CASSTLLQGLSSYEQYF
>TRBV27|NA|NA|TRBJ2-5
TGTGCCAGCAGTTCCCCTTGGAAAGAGACCCAGTACTTC
CASSSPWKETQYF
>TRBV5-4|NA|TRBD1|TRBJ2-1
TGTGCCAGCAGCCCACGGGACAGGTCCATTAATGAGCAGTTCTTC
CASSPRDRSINEQFF
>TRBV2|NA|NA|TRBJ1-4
TGTGCCAGCAGTGAAAGAGGGCAAAGTGAAAAACTGTTTTTT
CASSERGQSEKLFF
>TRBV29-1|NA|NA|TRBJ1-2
TGCAGCGTGGGACATTTCTATGGCTACACCTTC
CSVGHFYGYTF
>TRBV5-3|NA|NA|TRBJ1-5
TGTGCCAGAAGGTTCGGGGCATCCCCGGGCTCCAATCAGCCCCAGCATTTT
CARRFGASPGSNQPQHF
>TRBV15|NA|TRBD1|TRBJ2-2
TGTGCCACCAGCAGCCGGGACAGGTCCGGGGAGCTGTTTTTT
CATSSRDRSGELFF
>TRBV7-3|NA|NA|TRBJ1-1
TGTGCCAGCAGCAGTCAGGCGAACACTGAAGCTTTCTTT
CASSSQANTEAFF
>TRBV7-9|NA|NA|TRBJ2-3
TGTGCCAGCAGCTTAGTCCCCAGGAATACGCAGTATTTT
CASSLVPRNTQYF
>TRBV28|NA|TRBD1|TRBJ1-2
TGTGCCAGCAGTCACAGACAGGGAGGCTACACCTTC
CASSHRQGGYTF
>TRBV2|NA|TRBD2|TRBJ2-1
TGTGCCAGCAGTGATGGGCTAGCGGGGGGAAATGAGCAGTTCTTC
CASSDGLAGGNEQFF
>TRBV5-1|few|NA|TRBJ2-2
TGCGCCAGCAGCTTGGGAGCGGCAAACACCGGGGAGCTGTTTTTT
CASSLGAANTGELFF
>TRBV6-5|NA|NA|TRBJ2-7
TGTGCCAGCAGTTACTTGGCAGTATCCTACGAGCAGTACTTC
CASSYLAVSYEQYF
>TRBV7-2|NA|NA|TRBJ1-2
TGTGCCAGCAGCTTAGATTCCCGGGGGTACCTAGCTAACTATGGCTACACCTTC
CASSLDSRGYLANYGYTF
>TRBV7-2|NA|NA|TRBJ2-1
TGTGCCAGCAGCCCCCCCTCCTACAATGAGCAGTTCTTC
CASSPPSYNEQFF
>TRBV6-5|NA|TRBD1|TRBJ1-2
TGTGCCAGCAGAACGGACAGGCCTACGAGCTACACCTTC
CASRTDRPTSYTF
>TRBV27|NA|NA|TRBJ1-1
TGTGCCAGCAGACCCGGGACGGCGTACTCTGAAGCTTTCTTT
CASRPGTAYSEAFF
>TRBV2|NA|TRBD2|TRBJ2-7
TGTGCCAGCAGTCCGAATGGTAGCGGGAGTTACGAGCAGTACTTC
CASSPNGSGSYEQYF
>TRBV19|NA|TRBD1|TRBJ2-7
TGTGCCAGTAGTAACGACAGGGGACCCCTATACGAGCAGTACTTC
CASSNDRGPLYEQYF
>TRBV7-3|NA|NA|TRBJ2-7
TGTGCCAGCAGCTTAACTTCTTTAACGGCCCTCAACTACGAGCAGTACTTC
CASSLTSLTALNYEQYF
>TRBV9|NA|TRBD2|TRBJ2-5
TGTGCCAGCAGCGTAGGATTAAAGACTAGCGGGAGCTGGGGGGCACAAGAGACCCAGTACTTC
CASSVGLKTSGSWGAQETQYF
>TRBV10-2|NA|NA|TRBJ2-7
TGCGCCAGCAGTGAGGGGGCTCACGAGCAGTACTTC
CASSEGAHEQYF
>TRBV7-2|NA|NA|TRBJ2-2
TGTGCCAGCAGCTTAGGCATCTGGTCAGCGAATACCGGGGAGCTGTTTTTT
CASSLGIWSANTGELFF
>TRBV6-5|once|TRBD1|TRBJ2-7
TGTGCCAGCAGTTCAGGACAGGGTGGCGAGCAGTACTTC
CASSSGQGGEQYF
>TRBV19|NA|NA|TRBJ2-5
TGTGCCAGTAGTATACCCCAGGCAGAGACCCAGTACTTC
CASSIPQAETQYF
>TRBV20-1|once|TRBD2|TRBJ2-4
TGCAGTGCTGCTAGCGGGGGCATTCAGTACTTC
CSAASGGIQYF
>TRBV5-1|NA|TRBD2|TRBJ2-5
TGCGCCAGCAGCTTGTCTGGGACTAGCGGGCAAGAGACCCAGTACTTC
CASSLSGTSGQETQYF
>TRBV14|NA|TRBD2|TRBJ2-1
TGTGCCAGCAGCCCTGGACTAGCGGGAGGGTTGAATGAGCAGTTCTTC
CASSPGLAGGLNEQFF
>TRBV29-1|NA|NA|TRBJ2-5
TGCAGCGTTGTGGGGCCGCAAGAGACCCAGTACTTC
CSVVGPQETQYF
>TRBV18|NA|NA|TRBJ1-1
TGTGCCAGCTCACCCCCCGGAGCGAACACTGAAGCTTTCTTT
CASSPPGANTEAFF
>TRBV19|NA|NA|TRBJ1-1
TGTGCCAGTCGAGTCCTACAGGGAGATTGGACTGAAGCTTTCTTT
CASRVLQGDWTEAFF
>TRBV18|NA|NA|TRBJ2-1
TGTGCCAGCTCACCACTAGATGAGCAGTTCTTC
CASSPLDEQFF